These 5 T cell receptor beta chains were all obtained from the same sample, sequenced in a study of post-analysis software for immune sequencing data. General study findings and limits: Patients used five TRBV segments, including TRBV5-6, TRBV5-1 and TRBV20-1, more often than controls.

What these receptors recognize is not known. The TCR beta cDNA libraries carried unique molecular identifiers. TCRdb called the PCR reads again in MiXCR, with one record for every CDR3 protein. The sample lists 750,000 to 950,000 distinct CDR3 sequences; about half were seen once. Material for sequencing was blood. The receptors shown here come from a girl between 10 and 17 years old with multiple sclerosis.

The V and J genes are TRBV7-2 and TRBJ1-1; TRBD1 matches 7 bases. Germline V lookup: CDR1 SGHTA, CDR2 FQGNSA. The CDR3 spans 14 residues. V lost 4 bases and J lost 6; bases outside the gene matches: 8. The CDR3 here is CASSSTGVFAEAFF. The CDR3, as DNA: TGTGCCAGCAGCTCAACAGGGGTGTTTGCTGAAGCTTTCTTT.

This clonotype was seen a few times. This chain joins TRBV7-2 and TRBJ2-5; possible D gene TRBD2, 6 bases. The germline CDR1 and CDR2 sequences are SGHTA and FQGNSA. Deletions cut 4 bases from V and 4 bases from J, with 13 bases between. The CDR3 totals 14 residues. This CDR3 reads CASSSRRAVETQYF. The DNA for the CDR3 is TGTGCCAGCAGCTCCCGGAGGGCCGTAGAGACCCAGTACTTC.

The chain combines TRBV15 with TRBJ2-5; D remains unclear. Gene TRBJ2-7 matches the end of the DNA better, so the J call may be wrong. The germline gives CDR1 LNHNV, CDR2 YYDKDF (reference sequence). The CDR3 consists of 14 residues. The CDR3 nucleotides are TGTGCCACCAGCAATAATAGGGATGTCGGCGAGCAGTACTTC. This translates into CATSNNRDVGEQYF.

The chain combines TRBV5-1 with TRBJ2-5; weak D call: TRBD1 (6 bases). With 5 bases removed from V and 0 bases from J, the gap between germline ends came to 11 bases. Germline CDR1 reads SGHRS; CDR2 reads YFSETQ. The CDR3 runs 14 residues. CDR3 nucleotides: TGCGCCAGCAGATATAGGACAGACCAAGAGACCCAGTACTTC. Translation: CASRYRTDQETQYF.

The chain links TRBV29-1 to TRBJ2-3; tentative D call: TRBD2 (6 bases). CDR1 SQVTM and CDR2 ANQGSEA come from the germline V gene. The CDR3 totals 16 residues. V was clipped by 3 bases and J by 0 bases, with 16 bases between them. The CDR3, as DNA: TGCAGCGTTGAGGGACTGGCGTTAACTAGCACAGATACGCAGTATTTT. It specifies CSVEGLALTSTDTQYF.